The rows below give T cell receptor beta chains drawn from one sample of a study of T cells after posttransplantation cyclophosphamide. Only in-frame clones appear in the TCRdb table, and some are missing; sequencing was by immunoSEQ multiplex PCR. The sample consists of some 10,000 clones, 80% to 90% of them appearing once. This material consisted of PBMCs, taken after allogeneic stem cell transplant with posttransplant cyclophosphamide. These receptor sequences come from a female patient aged 50 to 65 who received an allogeneic stem cell transplant from a related donor, was CMV-positive, and had no GVHD. The graft donor may be the source of some T cells. CDR3s include the opening cysteine and the closing phenylalanine or tryptophan. Each record gives: D gene, V gene, J gene, clone size, CDR3 length, CDR3 protein, CDR3 DNA. A D gene is named only where the DNA matches it firmly. Part of the rows lack a size; the others show once, few, many or a class for expanded clones.

d_call: TRBD1
v_call: TRBV27
j_call: TRBJ2-7
clone_size: .
cdr3_length: 17
cdr3_aa: CASSLSTRQGITYEQYF
cdr3_nt: TGTGCCAGCAGTTTATCCACGCGACAGGGGATAACCTACGAGCAGTACTTC

d_call: TRBD2
v_call: TRBV5-1
j_call: TRBJ2-3
clone_size: once
cdr3_length: 16
cdr3_aa: CASSLHSGGSTDTQYF
cdr3_nt: TGCGCCAGCAGCTTACACAGCGGGGGGAGCACAGATACGCAGTATTTT

d_call: .
v_call: TRBV5-5
j_call: TRBJ1-1
clone_size: .
cdr3_length: 12
cdr3_aa: CASSLTNTEAFF
cdr3_nt: TGTGCCAGCAGCCTAACCAACACTGAAGCTTTCTTT

d_call: TRBD1
v_call: TRBV28
j_call: TRBJ2-7
clone_size: .
cdr3_length: 12
cdr3_aa: CASSFDRVEQYF
cdr3_nt: TGTGCCAGCAGTTTCGACAGGGTCGAGCAGTACTTC

d_call: TRBD2
v_call: TRBV4-2
j_call: TRBJ2-7
clone_size: .
cdr3_length: 16
cdr3_aa: CASSRDQAGGRYEQYF
cdr3_nt: TGTGCCAGCAGCCGGGACCAAGCGGGGGGCAGGTACGAGCAGTACTTC

d_call: TRBD1
v_call: TRBV7-9
j_call: TRBJ2-7
clone_size: once
cdr3_length: 13
cdr3_aa: CASSSGTGRGQYF
cdr3_nt: TGTGCCAGCAGCTCCGGGACAGGTCGGGGGCAGTACTTC

d_call: TRBD1
v_call: TRBV13
j_call: TRBJ2-5
clone_size: .
cdr3_length: 18
cdr3_aa: CASSLGLSGQGSQETQYF
cdr3_nt: TGTGCCAGCAGCTTAGGCCTTTCTGGACAGGGATCCCAAGAGACCCAGTACTTC

d_call: .
v_call: TRBV7-8
j_call: TRBJ1-4
clone_size: .
cdr3_length: 13
cdr3_aa: CASSPQPGNPGFF
cdr3_nt: TGTGCCAGCAGCCCGCAACCAGGGAACCCGGGGTTTTTT

d_call: .
v_call: TRBV28
j_call: TRBJ2-3
clone_size: .
cdr3_length: 14
cdr3_aa: CASSLQGVWDTQYF
cdr3_nt: TGTGCCAGCAGTCTACAGGGAGTCTGGGATACGCAGTATTTT

d_call: TRBD1
v_call: TRBV5-5
j_call: TRBJ2-1
clone_size: .
cdr3_length: 13
cdr3_aa: CASSPTGIDEQFF
cdr3_nt: TGTGCCAGCAGCCCGACAGGGATTGATGAGCAGTTCTTC

d_call: .
v_call: TRBV21-1
j_call: TRBJ1-3
clone_size: .
cdr3_length: 20
cdr3_aa: CASSTQWTAPMRDSGNTIYF
cdr3_nt: TGTGCCAGCAGCACGCAATGGACAGCCCCAATGAGGGACTCTGGAAACACCATATATTTT

d_call: TRBD2
v_call: TRBV10-3
j_call: TRBJ2-1
clone_size: .
cdr3_length: 17
cdr3_aa: CAISEIASGVPHNEQFF
cdr3_nt: TGTGCCATCAGTGAGATAGCTAGCGGGGTTCCCCACAATGAGCAGTTCTTC

d_call: TRBD2
v_call: TRBV5-1
j_call: TRBJ2-3
clone_size: .
cdr3_length: 16
cdr3_aa: CASSLGLAGGADTQYF
cdr3_nt: TGCGCCAGCAGCTTGGGACTAGCGGGGGGGGCGGATACGCAGTATTTT

d_call: TRBD1
v_call: TRBV6-1
j_call: TRBJ1-1
clone_size: .
cdr3_length: 14
cdr3_aa: CASSDLTGGTEAFF
cdr3_nt: TGTGCCAGCAGTGATTTGACAGGGGGCACTGAAGCTTTCTTT

d_call: TRBD1
v_call: TRBV7-9
j_call: TRBJ1-2
clone_size: .
cdr3_length: 13
cdr3_aa: CASSRDREGGYTF
cdr3_nt: TGTGCCAGCAGCCGGGACAGGGAAGGAGGCTACACCTTC

d_call: TRBD1
v_call: TRBV6-1
j_call: TRBJ2-1
clone_size: .
cdr3_length: 16
cdr3_aa: CASSGSAGGSYNEQFF
cdr3_nt: TGTGCCAGCAGTGGTTCCGCAGGGGGCTCCTACAATGAGCAGTTCTTC

d_call: TRBD2
v_call: TRBV5-6
j_call: TRBJ2-3
clone_size: few
cdr3_length: 16
cdr3_aa: CASSTGTSGDLGAQYF
cdr3_nt: TGTGCCAGCAGCACTGGGACTAGCGGGGATCTGGGTGCGCAGTATTTT

d_call: .
v_call: TRBV15
j_call: TRBJ2-5
clone_size: once
cdr3_length: 14
cdr3_aa: CATSRDFPIQTQYF
cdr3_nt: TGTGCCACCAGCAGAGATTTCCCCATTCAGACCCAGTACTTC

d_call: .
v_call: TRBV28
j_call: TRBJ2-7
clone_size: .
cdr3_length: 12
cdr3_aa: CASSFGSYEQYF
cdr3_nt: TGTGCCAGCAGTTTCGGCTCCTACGAGCAGTACTTC

d_call: .
v_call: TRBV5-4
j_call: TRBJ1-5
clone_size: .
cdr3_length: 16
cdr3_aa: CASSFLRQACNQPQHF
cdr3_nt: TGTGCCAGCAGCTTTCTCAGACAGGCATGCAATCAGCCCCAGCATTTT

d_call: .
v_call: TRBV27
j_call: TRBJ2-2
clone_size: .
cdr3_length: 15
cdr3_aa: CASSLTGPYTGELFF
cdr3_nt: TGTGCCAGCAGCCTCACAGGGCCCTACACCGGGGAGCTGTTTTTT

d_call: .
v_call: TRBV10-3
j_call: TRBJ2-3
clone_size: .
cdr3_length: 15
cdr3_aa: CAISSLEKDTDTQYF
cdr3_nt: TGTGCCATCAGTTCACTCGAGAAAGACACAGATACGCAGTATTTT

d_call: .
v_call: TRBV7-2
j_call: TRBJ1-1
clone_size: .
cdr3_length: 14
cdr3_aa: CASSLEGGNTEAFF
cdr3_nt: TGTGCCAGCAGCTTAGAGGGAGGGAACACTGAAGCTTTCTTT

d_call: .
v_call: TRBV4-3
j_call: TRBJ2-5
clone_size: .
cdr3_length: 13
cdr3_aa: CASSQGLEETQYF
cdr3_nt: TGCGCCAGCAGCCAAGGACTAGAGGAGACCCAGTACTTC

d_call: .
v_call: TRBV5-1
j_call: TRBJ1-1
clone_size: .
cdr3_length: 13
cdr3_aa: CASSLTANTEAFF
cdr3_nt: TGCGCCAGCAGCTTGACAGCGAACACTGAAGCTTTCTTT

d_call: TRBD1
v_call: TRBV27
j_call: TRBJ1-5
clone_size: .
cdr3_length: 14
cdr3_aa: CASSHRGVNQPQHF
cdr3_nt: TGTGCCAGCAGCCACAGGGGCGTCAATCAGCCCCAGCATTTT

d_call: TRBD2
v_call: TRBV30
j_call: TRBJ2-7
clone_size: .
cdr3_length: 14
cdr3_aa: CAWSRTSGYYEQYF
cdr3_nt: TGTGCCTGGAGCCGAACTAGCGGGTACTACGAGCAGTACTTC

d_call: .
v_call: TRBV7-6
j_call: TRBJ1-4
clone_size: .
cdr3_length: 14
cdr3_aa: CASSNRELNEKLFF
cdr3_nt: TGTGCCAGCAGCAACAGGGAACTTAATGAAAAACTGTTTTTT

d_call: TRBD1
v_call: TRBV30
j_call: TRBJ2-3
clone_size: .
cdr3_length: 19
cdr3_aa: CAWSPYSGDLQGAADTQYF
cdr3_nt: TGTGCCTGGAGTCCTTACTCGGGAGATTTACAGGGGGCGGCAGATACGCAGTATTTT

d_call: TRBD1
v_call: TRBV2
j_call: TRBJ1-1
clone_size: .
cdr3_length: 14
cdr3_aa: CASSRTGGGTEAFF
cdr3_nt: TGTGCCAGCAGCAGGACAGGGGGCGGCACTGAAGCTTTCTTT

d_call: .
v_call: TRBV7-3
j_call: TRBJ1-6
clone_size: .
cdr3_length: 13
cdr3_aa: CASSSMANSPLHF
cdr3_nt: TGTGCCAGCAGCTCCATGGCCAATTCACCCCTCCACTTT

d_call: .
v_call: TRBV29-1
j_call: TRBJ2-5
clone_size: .
cdr3_length: 12
cdr3_aa: CSALRAGETQYF
cdr3_nt: TGCAGCGCCCTGAGGGCCGGAGAGACCCAGTACTTC

d_call: TRBD2
v_call: TRBV4-3
j_call: TRBJ2-7
clone_size: .
cdr3_length: 15
cdr3_aa: CASSQRASGTVEQYF
cdr3_nt: TGCGCCAGCAGCCAGCGGGCTAGCGGGACGGTCGAGCAGTACTTC

d_call: .
v_call: TRBV13
j_call: TRBJ2-4
clone_size: .
cdr3_length: 15
cdr3_aa: CASSLAPGAKNIQYF
cdr3_nt: TGTGCCAGCAGCTTAGCTCCGGGGGCCAAAAACATTCAGTACTTC

d_call: TRBD2
v_call: TRBV4-2
j_call: TRBJ2-4
clone_size: .
cdr3_length: 16
cdr3_aa: CASSQGTSEAKNIQYF
cdr3_nt: TGTGCCAGCAGCCAAGGGACTAGCGAGGCCAAAAACATTCAGTACTTC

d_call: .
v_call: TRBV19
j_call: TRBJ1-5
clone_size: .
cdr3_length: 12
cdr3_aa: CASRQGPMPQHF
cdr3_nt: TGTGCCAGTAGGCAGGGCCCGATGCCCCAGCATTTT

d_call: TRBD1
v_call: TRBV5-1
j_call: TRBJ2-1
clone_size: .
cdr3_length: 16
cdr3_aa: CASSLVAGGDSDEQFF
cdr3_nt: TGCGCCAGCAGCTTGGTGGCAGGGGGCGACTCGGATGAGCAGTTCTTC

d_call: TRBD2
v_call: TRBV9
j_call: TRBJ2-7
clone_size: .
cdr3_length: 15
cdr3_aa: CASSVGLAGEYEQYF
cdr3_nt: TGTGCCAGCAGCGTAGGGCTAGCGGGGGAGTACGAGCAGTACTTC